The clone carrying this TCR beta chain has only one observation. The antigen is undetermined. These data come from a study of OX40 agonist ivuxolimab in advanced cancers. Looked up from germline, CDR1 is MNHEY and CDR2 is SMNVEV (reference sequence). V lost 5 bases and J lost 6; bases outside the gene matches: 10. The CDR3 extends over 15 amino acids. Study-wide results and limits: Among patients with partial responses at 0.1-3.0 mg/kg, clonal expansion was among the lowest.

TCRdb's table, derived via immunoSEQ multiplex PCR, lists solely in-frame clones and lacks some. The top ten clones hold around 12% of a sample with tens of thousands of clones, 89% of them seen once. The specimen comprised CD4+ or CD8+ T cells sorted from blood, sampled in a trial of the OX40 agonist ivuxolimab. The gene calls are TRBV27 and TRBJ1-5; TRBD1 matches at 7 bases. This TCR was recovered from an adult with an advanced solid tumor such as melanoma, head and neck, liver or kidney cancer. This CDR3 is CASSTTGDGIQPQHF. The CDR3 DNA follows: TGTGCCAGCAGTACTACAGGGGATGGGATTCAGCCCCAGCATTTT.